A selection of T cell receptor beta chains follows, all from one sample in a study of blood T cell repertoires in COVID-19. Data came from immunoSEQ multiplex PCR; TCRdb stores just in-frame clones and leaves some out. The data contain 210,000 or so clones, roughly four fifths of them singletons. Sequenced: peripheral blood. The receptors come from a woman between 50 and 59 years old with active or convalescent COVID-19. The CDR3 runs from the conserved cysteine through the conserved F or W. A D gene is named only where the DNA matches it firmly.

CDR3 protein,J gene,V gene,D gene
CASSVKSGGAFRETQYF,TRBJ2-5,TRBV9,TRBD2
CASSSTGNRHSGNTIYF,TRBJ1-3,TRBV28,TRBD1
CASSKGTSRETQYF,TRBJ2-5,TRBV4-2,TRBD2
CASSLGAGNNSPLHF,TRBJ1-6,TRBV11-2,.
CASGLVVQRGTDTQYF,TRBJ2-3,TRBV12-5,.
CASSPSSGVNTEAFF,TRBJ1-1,TRBV9,.
CASSSGQGKLFF,TRBJ1-4,TRBV7-9,TRBD1
CASSSKVGQGPSGANVLTF,TRBJ2-6,TRBV7-9,TRBD1
CASSSRALATDEQFF,TRBJ2-1,TRBV27,.
CASSARVNEKLFF,TRBJ1-4,TRBV19,.
CATTPGGETQYF,TRBJ2-5,TRBV15,.
CASSQEVGSKQYF,TRBJ2-7,TRBV4-2,.
CASSYAGRGNQPQHF,TRBJ1-5,TRBV6-5,.
CAWSPGSSSSYEQYF,TRBJ2-7,TRBV30,.
CASTSWQIYGYTF,TRBJ1-2,TRBV28,.
CASSIAQGGSDTQYF,TRBJ2-3,TRBV19,.
CASSLASGRARETQYF,TRBJ2-5,TRBV7-6,TRBD2
CSASDSSYGYTF,TRBJ1-2,TRBV20-1,.
CASRDRVGNSPLHF,TRBJ1-6,TRBV6-5,TRBD1
CASSGRGGNQPQHF,TRBJ1-5,TRBV2,.
CASSQEGHSVDAFF,TRBJ1-1,TRBV5-5,.
CASGLVRGNSGNTIYF,TRBJ1-3,TRBV12-5,.
CASSDGTGTGELFF,TRBJ2-2,TRBV2,TRBD1
CASSSQDSGGRAEAFF,TRBJ1-1,TRBV7-9,.
CASSLETGNTEAFF,TRBJ1-1,TRBV5-1,.
CAISESGVAGGLVGAQYF,TRBJ2-3,TRBV10-3,TRBD2
CASNQLDGLDTEAFF,TRBJ1-1,TRBV28,.
CASSLVPGAEAFF,TRBJ1-1,TRBV5-1,.
CASSPQGSYEQYF,TRBJ2-7,TRBV27,.
CAISAKGGAYSNQPQHF,TRBJ1-5,TRBV10-3,.
CSVSVIEGGYEQYF,TRBJ2-7,TRBV29-1,.
CASSSPGTDYGYTF,TRBJ1-2,TRBV7-3,TRBD1
CASSQGGNTEAFF,TRBJ1-1,TRBV12-3/TRBV12-4,.
CASSPLAEQYF,TRBJ2-7,TRBV6-2/TRBV6-3,.
CASTPAGGNTIYF,TRBJ1-3,TRBV5-1,.
CASSSSFAGADYTGELFF,TRBJ2-2,TRBV11-3,.
CASSLGGQGVYNEQFF,TRBJ2-1,TRBV3-1/TRBV3-2,TRBD1
CSASSGRLSYEQYF,TRBJ2-7,TRBV20-1,.
CASRTLRGELFF,TRBJ2-2,TRBV2,.
CASNGETGGGYTF,TRBJ1-2,TRBV5-1,.
CARSGGRSNQPQHF,TRBJ1-5,TRBV12-1,.
CASRGQGDGNQPQHF,TRBJ1-5,TRBV27,TRBD1